This record looks at one T cell receptor (beta chain) sequence and its context. Its matching antigen is unknown. Researchers ran the PCR with 60 Vbeta and 13 Jbeta primers. Here immunoSEQ multiplex PCR was the method, and the copy in TCRdb shows in-frame clones only, minus some. This table holds 150,000 to 200,000 clones, 85% to 90% found once. The data are from a study of cytomegalovirus exposure and HLA in healthy donors. General observations from the study: In vitro assays verified that a few CMV-associated chains recognized CMV antigens specifically. TCR association rates varied by HLA locus in a later analysis, with DRB1 highest and HLA-C lowest. One cluster of highly shared sequence variants probably arose as a sequencing artifact.

Germline CDR1 and CDR2: MDHEN and SYDVKM. The CDR3 is made up of 11 amino acids. V was cut by 2 bases and J by 15 bases, with 11 bases left in between. The sequenced sample was PBMCs. This chain links TRBV28 with TRBJ1-3, with a possible D match to TRBD1 (5 bases). The receptor's source is a young woman in good health and CMV-seronegative. The DNA of the CDR3 is TGTGCCAGCAGTTTACGGGGGGGAAGATATTTT. Residues: CASSLRGGRYF.